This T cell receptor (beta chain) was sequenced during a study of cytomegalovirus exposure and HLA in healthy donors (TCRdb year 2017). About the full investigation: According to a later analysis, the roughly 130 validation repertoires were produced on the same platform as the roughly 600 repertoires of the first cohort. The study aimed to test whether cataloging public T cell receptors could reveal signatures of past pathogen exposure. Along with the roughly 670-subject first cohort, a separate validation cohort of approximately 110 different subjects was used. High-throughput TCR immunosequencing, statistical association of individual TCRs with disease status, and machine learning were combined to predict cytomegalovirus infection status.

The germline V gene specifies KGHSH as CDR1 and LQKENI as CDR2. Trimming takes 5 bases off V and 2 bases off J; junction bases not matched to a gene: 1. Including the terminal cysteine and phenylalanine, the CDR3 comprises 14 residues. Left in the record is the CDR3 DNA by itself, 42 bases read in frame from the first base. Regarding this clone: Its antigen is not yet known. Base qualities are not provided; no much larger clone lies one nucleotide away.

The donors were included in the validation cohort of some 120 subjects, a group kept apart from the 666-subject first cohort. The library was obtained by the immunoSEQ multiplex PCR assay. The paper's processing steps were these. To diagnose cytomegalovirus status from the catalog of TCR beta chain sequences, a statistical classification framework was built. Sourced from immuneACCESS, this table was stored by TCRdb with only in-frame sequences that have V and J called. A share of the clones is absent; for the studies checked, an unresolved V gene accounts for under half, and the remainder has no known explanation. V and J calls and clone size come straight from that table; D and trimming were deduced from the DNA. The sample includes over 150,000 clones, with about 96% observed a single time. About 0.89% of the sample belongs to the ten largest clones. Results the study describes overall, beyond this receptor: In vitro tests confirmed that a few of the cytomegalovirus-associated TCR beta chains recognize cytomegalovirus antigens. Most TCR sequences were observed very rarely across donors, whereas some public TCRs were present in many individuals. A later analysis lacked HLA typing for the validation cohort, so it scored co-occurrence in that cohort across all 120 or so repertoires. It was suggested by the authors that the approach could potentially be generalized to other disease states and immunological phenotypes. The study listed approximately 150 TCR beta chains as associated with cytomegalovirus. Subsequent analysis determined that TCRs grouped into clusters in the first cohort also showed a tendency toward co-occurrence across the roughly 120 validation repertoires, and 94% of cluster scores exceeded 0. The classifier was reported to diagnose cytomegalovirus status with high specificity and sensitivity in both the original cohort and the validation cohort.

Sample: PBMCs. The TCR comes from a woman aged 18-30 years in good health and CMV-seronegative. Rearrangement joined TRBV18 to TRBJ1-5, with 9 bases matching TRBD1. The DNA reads TGTGCCAGCTCAAGACAGGGGGGCAATCAGCCCCAGCATTTT. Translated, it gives CASSRQGGNQPQHF.